This T cell receptor beta chain was retrieved from a study of CXCR3-negative and CXCR3-positive naive CD8 T cells. Whole-study results and caveats: CXCR3-positive naive cells had TRB CDR3s that were more hydrophobic than CXCR3-negative naive cells had.

This CDR3 has 14 residues. Germline CDR1 and CDR2: SQVTM and ANQGSEA. Concerning this clonotype itself: Its antigen is not identified.

5' RACE with UMI labels generated the TRB cDNA libraries. TCRdb re-called the 5' RACE reads, yielding one record per CDR3 amino acid sequence without DNA. The sample is made up of some 99,000 distinct CDR3 sequences, and the top ten hold roughly 1.1% of it. The sample consisted of naive CXCR3+ CD8+ T cells from blood. Regarding subset: CD45RO-CCR7+CD27+CD95- naive CD8+ T cells expressing CXCR3 (TNR3+). The genes are TRBV29-1 and TRBJ1-3. The receptor was derived from a human donor in good health. Some clones in this sample may be carry-over from other donors' samples. CDR3 region: CSVGERSSGNTIYF.